The source of this TCR beta chain is a study of blood T cell repertoires in COVID-19. Across the whole study: Some COVID-19 samples were acute and others convalescent; all came from the United States, Italy and Spain. PBMCs, B-cell-depleted T cells, or T cells provided the cDNA or gDNA that made up the material.

As originally analysed: Amplification with reference gene primers provided the estimates of nucleated cell counts. Assay: immunoSEQ multiplex PCR; the TCRdb copy retains only in-frame clones and omits some. V and J calls and clone size are copied from that table; D and trimming were computed from the DNA. The sample carries 99,000 or so clones, roughly 81% recorded once. This clone was detected once. Germline values: CDR1 LGHNA, CDR2 YSLEER. CDR3 length equals 15 residues. V was clipped by 1 base and J by 6 bases; unmatched bases: 7. The chain links TRBV4-3 to TRBJ1-2; the match to TRBD1 covers 8 bases. Input material: peripheral blood. This TCR was sampled from a woman aged 65 to 85 with acute or convalescent COVID-19. The CDR3 spells CASSQGTGPLDGYTF. CDR3 sequence (DNA): TGCGCCAGCAGCCAAGGGACAGGGCCGCTGGATGGCTACACCTTC.